This section outlines one T cell receptor (beta chain) sequence together with its context. This sample is drawn from a study of shared clonotypes between healthy human individuals. Study information: CD4 naive and memory got three plates each, CD8 naive two, CD8 memory one.

Using immunoSEQ multiplex PCR, the repertoire was profiled, and TCRdb retains in-frame clones only, with some absent. The sample yields around 1.9 million clones, approximately 92% seen once. CD45RO-negative, CCR7-selected cells formed the naive CD8 fraction, which excluded terminally differentiated effector memory CD45RA+ cells. There were only Caucasian adults among the donors, and all lived in Nashville, Tennessee. CDR3 length: 14 amino acids. The V end lost 5 bases, the J end lost 4 bases, and 12 bases lay between the germline ends. Germline V gene sequence: CDR1 LNHDA, CDR2 SQIVND (reference sequence).

This chain links TRBV19 with TRBJ1-5; D gene ambiguous. The sample consisted of naive CD8+ T cells from PBMCs. The clonotype originates from a man younger than 30 in good health. Some clones in this sample may be carry-over from other donors' samples. The CDR3 reads CASSPRSLNQPQHF. Written as DNA, the CDR3 is TGTGCCAGTAGTCCCCGGTCATTGAATCAGCCCCAGCATTTT.